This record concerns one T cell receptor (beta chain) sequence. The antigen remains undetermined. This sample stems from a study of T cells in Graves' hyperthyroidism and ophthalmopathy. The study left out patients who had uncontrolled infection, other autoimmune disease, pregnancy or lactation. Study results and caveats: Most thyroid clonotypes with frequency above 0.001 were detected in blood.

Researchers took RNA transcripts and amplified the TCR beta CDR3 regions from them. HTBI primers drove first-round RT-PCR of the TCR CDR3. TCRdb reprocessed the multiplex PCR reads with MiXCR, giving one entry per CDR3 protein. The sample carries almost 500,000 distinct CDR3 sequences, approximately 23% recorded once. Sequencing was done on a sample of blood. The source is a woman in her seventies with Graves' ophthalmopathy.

Here the CDR3 reads CASGIPTEQYF. The CDR3 DNA sequence: TGTGCCAGCGGTATCCCCACCGAGCAGTACTTC. This chain connects TRBV6-1 to TRBJ2-7; D gene uncertain. V lost 8 bases and J 6 bases, leaving 11 bases between the germline ends. This CDR3 is built from 11 residues. Germline V gives CDR1 MNHNS, CDR2 SASEGT.